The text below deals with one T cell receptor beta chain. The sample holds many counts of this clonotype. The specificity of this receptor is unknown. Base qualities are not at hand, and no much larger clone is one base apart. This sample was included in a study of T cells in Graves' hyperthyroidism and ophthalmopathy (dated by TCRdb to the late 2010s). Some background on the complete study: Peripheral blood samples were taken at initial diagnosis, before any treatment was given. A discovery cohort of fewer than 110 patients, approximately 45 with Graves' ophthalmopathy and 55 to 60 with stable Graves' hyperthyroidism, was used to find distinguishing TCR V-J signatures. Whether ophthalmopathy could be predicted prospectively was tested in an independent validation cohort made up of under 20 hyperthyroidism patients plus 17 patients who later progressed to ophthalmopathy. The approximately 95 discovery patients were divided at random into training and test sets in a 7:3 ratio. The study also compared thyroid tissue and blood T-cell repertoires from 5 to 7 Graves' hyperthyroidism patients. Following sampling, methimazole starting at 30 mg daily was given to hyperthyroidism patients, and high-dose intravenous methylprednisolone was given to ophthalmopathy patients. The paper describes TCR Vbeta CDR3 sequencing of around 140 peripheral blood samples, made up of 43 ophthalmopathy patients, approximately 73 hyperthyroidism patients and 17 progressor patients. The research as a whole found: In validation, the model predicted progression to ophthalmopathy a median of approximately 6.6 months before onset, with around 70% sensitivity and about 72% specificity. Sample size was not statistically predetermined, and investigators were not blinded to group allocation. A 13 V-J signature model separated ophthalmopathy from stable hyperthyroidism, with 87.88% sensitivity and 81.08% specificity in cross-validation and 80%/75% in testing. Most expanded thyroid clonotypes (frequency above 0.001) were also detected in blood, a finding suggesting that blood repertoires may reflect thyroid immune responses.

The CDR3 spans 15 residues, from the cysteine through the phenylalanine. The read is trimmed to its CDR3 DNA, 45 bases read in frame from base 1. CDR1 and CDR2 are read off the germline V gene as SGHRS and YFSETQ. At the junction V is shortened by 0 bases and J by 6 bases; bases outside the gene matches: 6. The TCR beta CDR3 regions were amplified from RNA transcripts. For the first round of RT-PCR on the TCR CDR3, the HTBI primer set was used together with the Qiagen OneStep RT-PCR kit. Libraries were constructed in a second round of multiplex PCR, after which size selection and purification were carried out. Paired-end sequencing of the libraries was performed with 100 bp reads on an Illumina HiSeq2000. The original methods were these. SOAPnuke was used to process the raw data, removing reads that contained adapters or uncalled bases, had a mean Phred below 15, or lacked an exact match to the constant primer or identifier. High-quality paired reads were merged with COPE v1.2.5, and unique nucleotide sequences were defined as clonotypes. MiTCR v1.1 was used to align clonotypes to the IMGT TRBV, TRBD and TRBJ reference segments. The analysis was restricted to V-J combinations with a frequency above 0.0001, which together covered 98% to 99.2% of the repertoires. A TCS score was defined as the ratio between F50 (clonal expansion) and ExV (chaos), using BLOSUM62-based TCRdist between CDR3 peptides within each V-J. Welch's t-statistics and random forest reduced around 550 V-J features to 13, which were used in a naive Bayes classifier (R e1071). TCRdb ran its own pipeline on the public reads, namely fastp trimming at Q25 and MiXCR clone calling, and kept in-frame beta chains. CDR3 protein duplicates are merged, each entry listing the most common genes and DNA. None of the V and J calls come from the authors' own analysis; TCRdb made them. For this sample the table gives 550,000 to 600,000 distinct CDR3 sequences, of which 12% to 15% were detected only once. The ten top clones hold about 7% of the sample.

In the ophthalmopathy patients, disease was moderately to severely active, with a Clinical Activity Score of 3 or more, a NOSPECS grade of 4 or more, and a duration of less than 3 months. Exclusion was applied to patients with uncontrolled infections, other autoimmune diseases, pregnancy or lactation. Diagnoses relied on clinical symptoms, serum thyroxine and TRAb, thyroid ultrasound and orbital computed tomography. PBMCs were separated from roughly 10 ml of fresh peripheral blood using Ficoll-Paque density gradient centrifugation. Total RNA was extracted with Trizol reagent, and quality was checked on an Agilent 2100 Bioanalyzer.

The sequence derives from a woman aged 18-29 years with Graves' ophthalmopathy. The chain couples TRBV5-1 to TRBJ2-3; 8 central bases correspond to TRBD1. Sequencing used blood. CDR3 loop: CASSLGQGAWDTQYF. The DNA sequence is TGCGCCAGCAGCTTGGGTCAGGGGGCGTGGGATACGCAGTATTTT. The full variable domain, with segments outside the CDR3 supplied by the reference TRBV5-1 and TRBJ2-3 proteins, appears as KAGVTQTPRYLIKTRGQQVTLSCSPISGHRSVSWYQQTPGQGLQFLFEYFSETQRNKGNFPGRFSGRQFSNSRSEMNVSTLELGDSALYLCASSLGQGAWDTQYFGPGTRLTVL.